A selection of T cell receptor beta chains follows, all from one sample in a study of blood T cell repertoires in COVID-19. Repertoires were generated with immunoSEQ multiplex PCR, while TCRdb's copy carries only in-frame clones and drops some. The sample consists of some 100,000 clones, 80% to 90% of them appearing once. The specimen was PBMCs or T cells enriched from blood (not recorded which). The receptor set was obtained from a woman aged 45-60 years who had recovered from COVID-19. Both conserved end residues are part of each CDR3. D genes are given only for firm matches. The size entry is marked missing in some rows and otherwise reads once, few, many or a size class.

V	D	J	size	DNA	CDR3
TRBV28	NA	TRBJ1-1	NA	TGTGCCAGCAGTTTGGGGGACATGAACACTGAAGCTTTCTTT	CASSLGDMNTEAFF
TRBV5-1	TRBD1	TRBJ1-1	NA	TGCGCCAGCAGCTCGCAGGTTGGCGGGACAGGAGGGACTGAAGCTTTCTTT	CASSSQVGGTGGTEAFF
TRBV28	NA	TRBJ1-4	NA	TGTGCCAGCAACTCGGGAACAACTAATGAAAAACTGTTTTTT	CASNSGTTNEKLFF
TRBV5-1	TRBD2	TRBJ2-7	NA	TGCGCCAGCAGCTGGGGAGGGGATACCTACGAGCAGTACTTC	CASSWGGDTYEQYF
TRBV27	NA	TRBJ2-1	once	TGTGCCAGCACCCCCCAACGTCCCAGAGCGGCTGCCCCTTACAATGAGCAGTTCTTC	CASTPQRPRAAAPYNEQFF
TRBV2	TRBD1	TRBJ2-5	once	TGTGCCAGCAGTGATCGGGACAGCCAAGAGACCCAGTACTTC	CASSDRDSQETQYF
TRBV9	NA	TRBJ1-3	NA	TGTGCCAGCAGCACTCCCGGAGACTTCTCTGGAAACACCATATATTTT	CASSTPGDFSGNTIYF
TRBV28	NA	TRBJ1-4	few	TGTGCCAGCAGTTCCCGACAGGTTGAAAAACTGTTTTTT	CASSSRQVEKLFF
TRBV29-1	TRBD1	TRBJ2-1	NA	TGCAGCGCTCTCGGACAGGGTCACAATGAGCAGTTCTTC	CSALGQGHNEQFF
TRBV5-6	TRBD1	TRBJ1-1	NA	TGTGCCAGCAGCTTACATCAGGGGGCGTACACTGAAGCTTTCTTT	CASSLHQGAYTEAFF
TRBV5-1	NA	TRBJ1-3	NA	TGCGCCAGCAGCTTGGCGGGGGAACCTGGAAACACCATATATTTT	CASSLAGEPGNTIYF
TRBV6-1	NA	TRBJ1-4	NA	TGTGCCAGCAGTGAAAATCTGGGTCAGGGTGAAAAACTGTTTTTT	CASSENLGQGEKLFF
TRBV7-9	TRBD1	TRBJ1-3	NA	TGTGCCAGCAGCCCAGGACAGGGGGAGAGCTCTGGAAACACCATATATTTT	CASSPGQGESSGNTIYF
TRBV5-5	NA	TRBJ1-4	NA	TGTGCCAGCAGCTCCTCCGCGCACTCCAGGGAAAAACTGTTTTTT	CASSSSAHSREKLFF
TRBV9	NA	TRBJ1-1	NA	TGTGCCAGCAGCGTAGAGGACAGAATGAACACTGAAGCTTTCTTT	CASSVEDRMNTEAFF
TRBV5-4	TRBD2	TRBJ2-5	NA	TGTGCCAGCAGCTTGCGGGGGGGCCACGAGACCCAGTACTTC	CASSLRGGHETQYF
TRBV12-3/TRBV12-4	NA	TRBJ2-5	NA	TGTGCCAGCAGGAGCAGGGGCCAAGAGACCCAGTACTTC	CASRSRGQETQYF
TRBV4-1	TRBD2	TRBJ2-7	NA	TGCGCCAGCAGCCAAGTTGTCCCTAGCGGGGAGTACGAGCAGTACTTC	CASSQVVPSGEYEQYF
TRBV7-8	TRBD1	TRBJ1-5	NA	TGTGCCAGCAGCTTAGCCACAGGGGATCTCAATCAGCCCCAGCATTTT	CASSLATGDLNQPQHF
TRBV12-3/TRBV12-4	TRBD1	TRBJ1-1	NA	TGTGCCAGCATTGGACAGGGGGGCACTGAAGCTTTCTTT	CASIGQGGTEAFF
TRBV5-5	TRBD2	TRBJ2-1	once	TGTGCCAGCAGCTTGGAACTAGCGGCCTACAATGAGCAGTTCTTC	CASSLELAAYNEQFF
TRBV2	NA	TRBJ2-1	once	TGTGCCAGCAGTGAAATCACCCGGAGCTCCTACAATGAGCAGTTCTTC	CASSEITRSSYNEQFF
TRBV29-1	TRBD2	TRBJ2-5	NA	TGCAGCGTTGCAGCGGGAGGCGGGATACGAGAGACCCAGTACTTC	CSVAAGGGIRETQYF
TRBV19	NA	TRBJ1-5	NA	TGTGCCAGTAGTATTCTGGGGGGACGGCCGGCCCAGCATTTT	CASSILGGRPAQHF
TRBV28	NA	TRBJ2-7	NA	TGTGCCAGCAGTTCCCGACTAGTTCCCTACGAGCAGTACTTC	CASSSRLVPYEQYF
TRBV7-3	TRBD2	TRBJ2-3	NA	TGTGCCAGCAGCTTGACTAGCGAGGCAGATACGCAGTATTTT	CASSLTSEADTQYF
TRBV28	TRBD1	TRBJ2-7	NA	TGTGCCAGCAGTCCTCCTAGACAGGGGAGATACTTC	CASSPPRQGRYF
TRBV28	NA	TRBJ1-2	NA	TGTGCCAGCGGCGGGGAGGGGTATGGCTACACCTTC	CASGGEGYGYTF